Shown below are 6 T cell receptor beta chains from a single sample sequenced in a study of blood T cells in healthy people across ages. With a J-beta primer mix and a sample-barcoded 5' primer, a second PCR ran roughly 6 to 11 cycles. TCRdb re-analysed the 5' RACE reads in MiXCR, keeping a single row per CDR3 protein. The table records 600,000 to 1,000,000 distinct CDR3 sequences, over 45% of them present only once. Sequencing was carried out using blood. Receptor source: a man aged 25 to 40 in good health.

The rearrangement links TRBV5-1 to TRBJ2-2, with 8 bases lining up with TRBD2. V shed 6 bases and J 0 bases; nucleotides not matched to a gene: 7. CDR1 SGHRS and CDR2 YFSETQ come from the germline V gene. The CDR3 contains 16 residues. The CDR3 spells CASTKSGGTNTGELFF. CDR3 nucleotide sequence: TGCGCCAGCACTAAAAGCGGGGGCACGAACACCGGGGAGCTGTTTTTT.

The genes are TRBV5-1 and TRBJ2-7, with D maybe TRBD1 (5 bases). This CDR3 is built from 17 residues. The ends were cut back, 0 bases at V and 5 bases at J, with 21 bases in the middle. Germline V gives CDR1 SGHRS, CDR2 YFSETQ. CDR3 loop: CASSLEGVWGSIDEQYF. The CDR3, as DNA: TGCGCCAGCAGCTTGGAAGGAGTTTGGGGCTCAATTGACGAGCAGTACTTC.

Concerning this clonotype: The junction departs from germline at one end; a sequencing error may be responsible. The chain employs TRBV29-1 and TRBJ2-1, with D possibly TRBD1 on 5 matching bases. The CDR3 is 15 amino acids. The germline gives CDR1 SQVTM, CDR2 ANQGSEA. The CDR3 sequence: CSVQPAGNFYNVQFF. The CDR3 DNA is TGCAGCGTCCAACCTGCAGGGAATTTCTACAATGTGCAGTTCTTC.

The chain recombines TRBV7-2 with TRBJ2-3; 9 nucleotides align to TRBD2. The trim removed 5 bases at V and 6 bases at J, leaving 12 bases unmatched. This CDR3 region has 16 residues. Germline values: CDR1 SGHTA, CDR2 FQGNSA. The DNA of the CDR3 is TGTGCCAGCAGCCCAAAGAGCGGGAGGAGTCTGGATACGCAGTATTTT. Protein product: CASSPKSGRSLDTQYF.

This clonotype occurred a few times. In nucleotides, the CDR3 is TGTGCCAGCAGTCGAGGACAGGGCGTGGGGGGCTACACCTTC. It translates to CASSRGQGVGGYTF. The chain joins TRBV27 to TRBJ1-2; 8 bases match TRBD1. In germline, CDR1 is MNHEY, CDR2 SMNVEV (reference sequence). V shed 5 bases and J 8 bases; nucleotides not matched to a gene: 10. This CDR3 is 14 amino acids long.

The sample holds a few counts of this clonotype. This sequence joins TRBV7-2 and TRBJ2-4; a possible D gene is TRBD1 (5 bases). The germline CDR1 and CDR2 sequences are SGHTA and FQGNSA. Trimming pared 5 bases from V and 3 bases from J, leaving 14 bases between. This CDR3 region has 15 residues. The CDR3 loop reads CASSLGVQGKNIQYF. The CDR3 coding sequence is TGTGCCAGCAGCCTAGGGGTCCAGGGCAAAAACATTCAGTACTTC.